The 22 T cell receptor beta chains below come from one sample, sequenced in a study of shared clonotypes between healthy human individuals. Clones were sequenced by immunoSEQ multiplex PCR, and TCRdb holds only the in-frame ones, with some missing. Of some 2.3 million clones detected, approximately 93% appear once; the ten largest clones hold 0.3% to 0.4%. The sample was naive CD4+ T cells from PBMCs. Subset specified: CD45RA+ positively selected. These receptors were collected from a man between 18 and 35 years old in good health. Some clones in this sample may be carry-over from other donors' samples.

Note on this clone: Other DNA sequences in this sample translate to the same CDR3. The rearrangement links TRBV7-6 to TRBJ2-2; D gene uncertain. The CDR3 runs 13 residues. CDR1 and CDR2 (germline): SGHVS, FNYEAQ. V was cut by 3 bases and J by 0 bases, with 2 bases left in between. The CDR3 nucleotides are TGTGCCAGCAGCTTCACGAACACCGGGGAGCTGTTTTTT. The encoded protein is CASSFTNTGELFF.

This clone was found once. The V gene is TRBV23-1, the J gene TRBJ2-7; 7 bases map to TRBD2. TRBV23-1 is marked as an open reading frame, function uncertain. The CDR3 loop spans 13 amino acids. V shed 7 bases and J 3 bases; nucleotides not matched to a gene: 6. The chain's CDR3 is CASTLLAVYEQYF. In nucleotides, the CDR3 is TGCGCCAGCACTCTTCTAGCGGTCTACGAGCAGTACTTC.

The chain couples TRBV5-1 to TRBJ2-5; D gene ambiguous. Germline CDR1 is SGHRS and CDR2 is YFSETQ. The CDR3 runs to 14 residues. The V and J ends lost 0 bases and 4 bases respectively, with 10 bases between them. DNA of the CDR3: TGCGCCAGCAGCTTGGAACGTACGATAGAGACCCAGTACTTC. Protein: CASSLERTIETQYF.

For the CDR3, the DNA is TGTGCCAGCAGCGTAGACCTAGCGTTCACAGATACGCAGTATTTT. It codes for CASSVDLAFTDTQYF. The gene calls are TRBV9 and TRBJ2-3, with TRBD2 as a possible D gene (6 bases). V dropped 0 bases and J dropped 2 bases, with 10 bases sitting between them. The CDR3 totals 15 residues. CDR1 SGDLS and CDR2 YYNGEE come from the germline V gene.

This chain links TRBV5-1 with TRBJ1-2; 7 nucleotides line up with TRBD1. There are 15 residues in the CDR3. The trim removed 1 base at V and 6 bases at J, leaving 9 bases unmatched. Germline V lookup: CDR1 SGHRS, CDR2 YFSETQ. DNA of the CDR3: TGCGCCAGCAGCTTGCTTATCGGGCAGGGGGATGGCTACACCTTC. Its translation is CASSLLIGQGDGYTF.

The V gene is TRBV18, the J gene TRBJ2-5; TRBD2 matches at 7 bases. Trimming took 2 bases from V and 2 from J; bases not matched to a gene: 14. Germline values: CDR1 KGHSH, CDR2 LQKENI. The CDR3 runs 18 residues. The CDR3 sequence: CASSPSPLASGKQETQYF. CDR3 nucleotide sequence: TGTGCCAGCTCACCATCCCCGCTGGCTAGCGGAAAACAAGAGACCCAGTACTTC.

This sequence joins TRBV5-1 and TRBJ2-3, with 9 bases matching TRBD1. Per the germline V gene, CDR1 is SGHRS and CDR2 is YFSETQ. The V and J ends lost 4 bases and 2 bases, in that order; junction bases with no gene match: 5. This CDR3 is 15 amino acids long. The CDR3 nucleotides read TGCGCCAGCAGCGCGGGACAGGGACTCACAGATACGCAGTATTTT. Translated, it gives CASSAGQGLTDTQYF.

This chain connects TRBV7-3 to TRBJ2-5; 7 nucleotides match TRBD1. CDR1 is SGHTA, CDR2 FQGTGA, per germline. This CDR3 comprises 13 residues. The J segment lost 2 bases and the V segment lost 5 bases, leaving 2 bases of the junction unmatched. CDR3 coding DNA: TGTGCCAGCAGCCGGACAGGTCAAGAGACCCAGTACTTC. Translating gives CASSRTGQETQYF.

V usage is TRBV29-1 and J usage is TRBJ1-6; the match to TRBD1 covers 7 bases. The germline V gene has CDR1 SQVTM and CDR2 ANQGSEA. Trimming took 4 bases from V and 5 from J; bases not matched to a gene: 5. CDR3 size: 14 residues. The CDR3 sequence is CSVVRDSNNSPLHF. CDR3 nucleotide sequence: TGCAGCGTTGTCCGGGACAGCAATAATTCACCCCTCCACTTT.

With respect to this clone: Other DNA sequences in this sample translate to the same CDR3. The chain links TRBV20-1 to TRBJ2-5; tentatively, D is TRBD2 (6 bases). V dropped 6 bases and J dropped 5 bases, with 10 bases sitting between them. Germline V CDR1 and CDR2: DFQATT, SNEGSKA (reference sequence). The CDR3 is made up of 11 amino acids. Here the CDR3 reads CSAPRGETQYF. CDR3 sequence (DNA): TGCAGTGCCCCTCGGGGGGAGACCCAGTACTTC.

This clone was observed a single time. This specimen includes other DNA sequences encoding the same CDR3. The genes are TRBV5-1 and TRBJ1-2; TRBD1 matches at 9 bases. Germline values: CDR1 SGHRS, CDR2 YFSETQ. The V gene end was trimmed by 4 bases and the J gene end by 5 bases; junction bases not matched to a gene: 3. CDR3 length: 13 amino acids. The CDR3 is CASSPTGGYGYTF. CDR3 nucleotide sequence: TGCGCCAGCAGCCCGACAGGGGGATATGGCTACACCTTC.

The rearrangement uses TRBV11-2 and TRBJ2-7; TRBD1 aligns across 10 bases. The CDR3 is 14 amino acids. After removal of 5 bases from V and 2 bases from J, the junction contained 3 bases not matched to a gene. The germline V gene encodes CDR1 SGHAT and CDR2 FQNNGV. The CDR3 region is CASSAGQGPYEQYF. CDR3 sequence (DNA): TGTGCCAGCAGCGCGGGACAGGGGCCCTACGAGCAGTACTTC.

The chain carries TRBV5-1 and TRBJ2-3, with TRBD1 matching 8 bases. The length of the CDR3 is 16 residues. The ends lost 5 bases at V and 1 base at J; junction bases unmatched: 9. From germline, CDR1 is SGHRS and CDR2 YFSETQ. In DNA form, the CDR3 reads TGCGCCAGCAGGGCCTTAGGGGGACAGGGCACAGATACGCAGTATTTT. This encodes CASRALGGQGTDTQYF.

This chain uses TRBV5-8 with TRBJ1-2, with 9 bases that match TRBD1. Germline loops: CDR1 SGHTS, CDR2 YDEGEE. The CDR3 length is 16 residues. V lost 4 bases to trimming and J lost 4 bases; unmatched junction nucleotides: 11. The CDR3 loop reads CASSASGTGYGYGYTF. Here the CDR3 DNA reads TGTGCCAGCAGCGCATCCGGGACAGGGTACGGCTATGGCTACACCTTC. Full variable domain (outside the CDR3, taken from reference TRBV5-8 and TRBJ1-2): EAGVTQSPTHLIKTRGQQATLRCSPISGHTSVYWYQQALGLGLQFLLWYDEGEERNRGNFPPRFSGRQFPNYSSELNVNALELEDSALYLCASSASGTGYGYGYTFGSGTRLTVV.

V and J are TRBV9 and TRBJ2-7; D uncertain. The CDR3 sequence is 14 residues long. Germline V gene sequence: CDR1 SGDLS, CDR2 YYNGEE. Deletions cut 4 bases from V and 2 bases from J, with 13 bases between. The CDR3 DNA reads TGTGCCAGCAGCCCCCGGTTAGCCCCCTACGAGCAGTACTTC. It translates to CASSPRLAPYEQYF.

The table lists this clone with a count of one. The chain recombines TRBV9 with TRBJ2-7; TRBD1 matches 11 bases. The germline V gene encodes CDR1 SGDLS and CDR2 YYNGEE. V shed 3 bases and J 6 bases; nucleotides not matched to a gene: 8. CDR3 size: 15 residues. The CDR3 DNA follows: TGTGCCAGCAGCGCCCAGGACAGGGGGCGCCTCGAGCAGTACTTC. Protein product: CASSAQDRGRLEQYF.

Only a few counts were recorded for this clone. The chain joins TRBV2 to TRBJ1-5; no firm D call. The CDR3 extends over 14 amino acids. Germline CDR1 SNHLY, CDR2 FYNNEI. The V end lost 3 bases, the J end lost 6 bases, and 12 bases lay between the germline ends. The CDR3 protein is CASSDSQSGQPQHF. The CDR3 bases are TGTGCCAGCAGTGATAGTCAGTCGGGTCAGCCCCAGCATTTT.

The chain uses TRBV2 and TRBJ2-7; TRBD1 is a possible D gene (6 bases). In germline, CDR1 is SNHLY, CDR2 FYNNEI. The V end was cut by 5 bases, the J end by 5 bases, with 10 bases between. The CDR3 length is 12 residues. CDR3 amino acids: CASSPQGDEQYF. CDR3 nucleotides: TGTGCCAGCAGTCCACAGGGTGACGAGCAGTACTTC. The full variable domain, its missing parts supplied by reference TRBV2 and TRBJ2-7, is EPEVTQTPSHQVTQMGQEVILRCVPISNHLYFYWYRQILGQKVEFLVSFYNNEISEKSEIFDDQFSVERPDGSNFTLKIRSTKLEDSAMYFCASSPQGDEQYFGPGTRLTVT.

The chain recombines TRBV18 with TRBJ2-7, with D unresolved. The V end lost 3 bases, the J end lost 4 bases, and 10 bases lay between the germline ends. The CDR3 sequence is 13 residues long. Germline V gene data show CDR1 as KGHSH and CDR2 as LQKENI. CDR3 region: CASSPEIRYEQYF. Here the CDR3 DNA reads TGTGCCAGCTCACCTGAAATAAGGTACGAGCAGTACTTC.

A note on this clone: This may stem from a read error, because a much larger clone lies one nucleotide away. Within the sample, other DNA sequences also encode this same CDR3. This chain uses TRBV28 with TRBJ1-1; D unresolved. V lost 2 bases and J 1 base, leaving 5 bases between the germline ends. The CDR3 sequence is 13 residues long. Germline CDR1 MDHEN, CDR2 SYDVKM. The CDR3 DNA reads TGTGCCAGCAGTTTAACGGGGAACACTGAAGCTTTCTTT. Protein: CASSLTGNTEAFF.

The chain employs TRBV5-1 and TRBJ1-1; D unclear. Trimming shortened V by 7 bases and J by 1 base, and 11 bases separated the two germline ends. The germline V gene has CDR1 SGHRS and CDR2 YFSETQ. The CDR3 extends over 13 amino acids. The chain's CDR3 is CASRDRQNTEAFF. In nucleotides, the CDR3 is TGCGCCAGCCGCGACCGTCAGAACACTGAAGCTTTCTTT.

The rearrangement links TRBV28 to TRBJ2-4; possibly TRBD1 or TRBD2 for D (5 bases each). The CDR3 consists of 16 residues. V was pared by 6 bases and J by 0 bases, with 15 bases between. From germline, CDR1 is MDHEN and CDR2 SYDVKM. The CDR3 sequence: CASSPTRGVAKNIQYF. The CDR3 DNA sequence: TGTGCCAGCAGCCCAACAAGAGGGGTAGCCAAAAACATTCAGTACTTC.